This is a list of T cell receptor beta chains from one sample in a study of blood T cell repertoires in COVID-19. Method: immunoSEQ multiplex PCR; TCRdb's copy keeps in-frame clones and lacks some. The sample shows roughly 90,000 clones, 85% to 90% of them seen only once. Sequencing used peripheral blood. The receptors derive from a woman older than 75 with active COVID-19. CDR3s include the opening cysteine and the closing phenylalanine or tryptophan.

>TRBJ2-2|TRBV20-1
CSARGAGELFF
>TRBJ2-1|TRBV27
CASGSSVPRFF
>TRBJ2-3|TRBV6-5
CASSLSRRGNTDTQYF
>TRBJ2-7|TRBV18
CASSPPLGTGDPYEQYF
>TRBJ2-5|TRBV10-3
CAIGGGFIETQYF
>TRBJ1-4|TRBV4-2
CASSQFGGGWEKLFF
>TRBJ2-7|TRBV7-6
CASSLAQGLSNEQYF
>TRBJ1-3|TRBV18
CASSPGAPLSGNTIYF
>TRBJ1-3|TRBV4-3
CASSQALSGNTIYF
>TRBJ1-1|TRBV28
CASSIDRWCLF
>TRBJ2-3|TRBV13
CASSLQEGGSTDTQYF
>TRBJ2-7|TRBV24-1
CATSEGRGYEQYF
>TRBJ1-2|TRBV27
CASSPRDRARPDYGYTF
>TRBJ2-2|TRBV7-9
CASSALWGWTELNTGELFF
>TRBJ2-2|TRBV9
CASSVLAGAGELFF
>TRBJ1-3|TRBV6-5
CASRGQGTGNTIYF
>TRBJ2-7|TRBV5-6
CASSLGGNNYEQYF
>TRBJ2-2|TRBV7-6
CASSFRDSYTGELFF
>TRBJ2-5|TRBV7-3
CASSAGSAETQYF
>TRBJ2-5|TRBV28
CASSSLAGQKETQYF
>TRBJ2-1|TRBV7-2
CASSYRSAGEAGNEQFF
>TRBJ1-1|TRBV3-1/TRBV3-2
CASSYGTRNTEAFF
>TRBJ2-1|TRBV7-3
CASSSNPTSGGSYNEQFF
>TRBJ2-7|TRBV2
CASSETGNYEQYF
>TRBJ2-1|TRBV7-3
CASSLIGGPDEQFF
>TRBJ1-5|TRBV28
CASLKNSGGFSNQPQHF
>TRBJ1-5|TRBV7-9
CASSRGAGVNNQPQHF
>TRBJ2-1|TRBV5-1
CASSLGLAGTDEQFF
>TRBJ1-4|TRBV28
CASRSGGSNEKLFF
>TRBJ1-5|TRBV5-5
CASSRGQNSNQPQHF
>TRBJ1-5|TRBV28
CASRDRVRNQPQHF
>TRBJ1-4|TRBV2
CASSPQVTTNEKLFF
>TRBJ2-3|TRBV3-1/TRBV3-2
CASSLRTGTDTQYF
>TRBJ1-4|TRBV5-4
CASSQGPELFF
>TRBJ1-2|TRBV6-2/TRBV6-3
CASTPHDRVSGYTF
>TRBJ2-1|TRBV4-2
CASSQVFDRGEQFF
>TRBJ2-3|TRBV30
CAWSHGTSGRTDTQYF
>TRBJ2-3|TRBV12-3/TRBV12-4
CASSLAYVDTQYF
>TRBJ2-2|TRBV6-2/TRBV6-3
CASSYQAGRSGELFF
>TRBJ2-2|TRBV7-9
CASSPPTSVDAGELFF
>TRBJ1-1|TRBV6-6
CASGNQGRDTEAFF
>TRBJ2-2|TRBV7-8
CASSRRLVAAELFF
>TRBJ2-2|TRBV18
CASSPNGAGGSGELFF
>TRBJ1-3|TRBV2
CARGTPGSVGNTIYF
>TRBJ1-1|TRBV19
CASSLQGSMGASEAFF
>TRBJ1-6|TRBV28
CASGGQINSPLHF
>TRBJ2-1|TRBV21-1
CASSKEKTSGSPSSYNEQFF
>TRBJ2-3|TRBV2
CASSAGQGDTQYF
>TRBJ1-6|TRBV5-4
CASSLESGTGLNSPLHF
>TRBJ1-1|TRBV5-5
CASSQLSGQGLSGSEAFF
>TRBJ2-3|TRBV6-4
CASSVTAGGTQYF
>TRBJ2-3|TRBV28
CASSFVIGGAREDTQYF
>TRBJ2-7|TRBV9
CASSPSPVAEQYF
>TRBJ1-5|TRBV5-4
CASSVDRGGQPQHF
>TRBJ1-6|TRBV9
CASSVAQDRSHHF
>TRBJ2-2|TRBV13
CASRTRIRGSGELFF